This is a list of T cell receptor beta chains from one sample in a study of cytomegalovirus exposure and HLA in healthy donors. TCRdb keeps only in-frame clones here, not all; method: immunoSEQ multiplex PCR. The data hold more than 95,000 clones, with roughly 86% observed a single time. Sample: PBMCs. Receptor source: a young woman in good health and CMV-seropositive. Both conserved end residues are part of each CDR3.

J	V	CDR3
TRBJ1-5	TRBV7-3	CASSLILHPNQPQHF
TRBJ1-3	TRBV19	CASSLQGGLSGNTIYF
TRBJ2-3	TRBV5-4	CASSATSGSIPADTQYF
TRBJ1-1	TRBV18	CASLGGVGNTEAFF
TRBJ2-1	TRBV5-1	CASSSFRPIAGTGDNEQFF
TRBJ2-7	TRBV28	CASRSHAGGEQYF
TRBJ1-4	TRBV4-2	CASSQGPRAEEKLFF
TRBJ1-4	TRBV13	CASSFSGTDNEKLFF
TRBJ2-7	TRBV6-6	CASSRVGYEQYF
TRBJ1-2	TRBV5-1	CASSPGQGRYGYTF
TRBJ2-6	TRBV28	CASSSQGTGANVLTF
TRBJ1-1	TRBV5-3	CARSHDRENTEAFF
TRBJ1-4	TRBV9	CASSVGTGGEKLFF
TRBJ2-7	TRBV25-1	CASSQRKTGGSYEQYF
TRBJ1-5	TRBV29-1	CSVAEGTPTPQHF
TRBJ2-7	TRBV6-5	CASSYLGAYEQYF
TRBJ1-2	TRBV18	CASSPQRPEVGSGGIVHGYTF
TRBJ2-1	TRBV5-1	CASSLGGSLSYSYNEQFF
TRBJ1-2	TRBV6-1	CASSAARVYGYTF
TRBJ2-2	TRBV14	CASSQDLLSVYTGELFF
TRBJ2-7	TRBV5-1	CASSLQPGSFAYEQYF
TRBJ2-6	TRBV10-3	CAISVSSGANVLTF
TRBJ2-3	TRBV18	CASSPGAGTSTDTQYF
TRBJ2-7	TRBV7-3	CASSLEVSYEQYF
TRBJ2-3	TRBV30	CAWSDLAGTDTQYF
TRBJ2-2	TRBV5-1	CASSGDRYNGELFF
TRBJ1-2	TRBV6-5	CASTTTGEPAEGYTF
TRBJ2-1	TRBV5-4	CASSLGPSGRVNEQFF
TRBJ1-1	TRBV15	CATSTRNRVDTEAFF
TRBJ2-1	TRBV5-1	CASSLGGSSGDEQFF
TRBJ2-1	TRBV27	CASSLLAGGNEQFF
TRBJ2-2	TRBV6-5	CASNPTSVDTGELFF
TRBJ1-2	TRBV7-3	CASSLIQGQGVDYGYTF
TRBJ2-5	TRBV28	CASSQQGGSQETQYF
TRBJ2-7	TRBV9	CASSADSSGGPSNEQYF
TRBJ2-7	TRBV7-8	CASRLAGGTTFGYEQYF
TRBJ2-7	TRBV6-5	CASRKGQTYEQYF
TRBJ1-2	TRBV7-9	CATPAPRDTAFGYTF
TRBJ2-7	TRBV28	CASSFGRDEAGRF
TRBJ2-7	TRBV4-1	CASSQTPQVDEQYF
TRBJ2-3	TRBV28	CASSTGTVTDTQYF
TRBJ2-7	TRBV10-3	CAISDDGTSGSHSYEQYF
TRBJ1-2	TRBV6-5	CASSYSRSSLYGYTF
TRBJ1-6	TRBV18	CASSPKRDRVSDSPLHF
TRBJ1-2	TRBV6-6	CASSADRGNGYTF
TRBJ2-1	TRBV7-9	CASSLGLADNEQFF
TRBJ2-3	TRBV9	CASSGDTDTQYF
TRBJ2-1	TRBV25-1	CASSDHRTGGNEQFF
TRBJ2-7	TRBV5-6	CASSRNYEQYF
TRBJ1-1	TRBV18	CASSPSGTGVMNTEAFF